These 21 T cell receptor beta chains share one sample of origin, sequenced in a study of human T cells and chemical hapten exposure. Via MiXCR, TCRdb re-called the RACE reads, giving one row per CDR3 protein. The table lists 95,000 to 150,000 distinct CDR3 sequences, about 11% of them singletons. As to time point: patch test 3, about 24 weeks after DPC sensitization. Noted treatment: therapeutic diphenylcyclopropenone sensitization with weekly scalp DPC. The sequences come from whole blood, collected in connection with sensitization to the hapten diphenylcyclopropenone (DPC). The origin of the receptors is a woman aged 45-60 years with alopecia areata. Some clones in this sample may be carry-over from other donors' samples.

The sample holds many counts of this clonotype. The V and J genes are TRBV4-2 and TRBJ2-3, with 11 nucleotides matching TRBD2. V was clipped by 4 bases and J by 3 bases; unmatched bases: 6. The CDR3 totals 16 residues. Germline CDR1 LGHNA, CDR2 YNFKEQ. CDR3 in amino acids: CASSRELAGGTDTQYF. For the CDR3, the DNA is TGTGCCAGCAGCCGGGAGCTAGCGGGAGGAACAGATACGCAGTATTTT.

This clonotype occurred many times. This chain joins TRBV29-1 and TRBJ2-1; 9 nucleotides line up with TRBD2. V lost 3 bases to trimming and J lost 9 bases; unmatched junction nucleotides: 6. The CDR3 sequence is 13 residues long. CDR1 is SQVTM and CDR2 is ANQGSEA in the germline V gene. The CDR3 nucleotides read TGCAGCGTTGAGTGGACTAGCGAGGTTGAGCAGTTCTTC. This gives the protein CSVEWTSEVEQFF.

The V call is TRBV18, the J call TRBJ1-5; no clear D gene. CDR1 and CDR2 from the germline V gene are KGHSH and LQKENI. The CDR3 length is 13 residues. The V end lost 4 bases, the J end lost 1 base, and 5 bases lay between the germline ends. The CDR3 here is CASSHSSNQPQHF. The CDR3 bases are TGTGCCAGCTCACACTCAAGCAATCAGCCCCAGCATTTT. The full variable domain, rest sourced from reference TRBV18 and TRBJ1-5, is NAGVMQNPRHLVRRRGQEARLRCSPMKGHSHVYWYRQLPEEGLKFMVYLQKENIIDESGMPKERFSAEFPKEGPSILRIQQVVRGDSAAYFCASSHSSNQPQHFGDGTRLSIL.

The chain joins TRBV4-3 to TRBJ2-3; D gene uncertain. V lost 0 bases and J 0 bases, leaving 10 bases between the germline ends. Germline V gives CDR1 LGHNA, CDR2 YSLEER. CDR3 length: 16 residues. The CDR3 loop reads CASSQDPRKSTDTQYF. In DNA, the CDR3 is TGCGCCAGCAGCCAAGATCCTAGAAAAAGCACAGATACGCAGTATTTT.

This clonotype came up many times. V usage is TRBV29-1 and J usage is TRBJ1-2; no firm D call. V was clipped by 0 bases and J by 8 bases, with 10 bases between them. This CDR3 comprises 12 residues. CDR1 and CDR2 from the germline V gene are SQVTM and ANQGSEA. CDR3 sequence reads: CSVEEGTGGYTF. CDR3 in DNA: TGCAGCGTTGAAGAAGGAACCGGCGGCTACACCTTC.

This clonotype was counted only a few times. V usage is TRBV12-3 or TRBV12-4 and J usage is TRBJ1-5; D unresolved. V was clipped by 0 bases and J by 5 bases, with 5 bases between them. The CDR3 totals 13 residues. CDR3 coding DNA: TGTGCCAGCAGTTTAGCGCTGCATCAGCCCCAGCATTTT. Its translation is CASSLALHQPQHF.

This clonotype showed up many times. The CDR3 sequence is CASSLEGSYNEQFF. In DNA, the CDR3 is TGTGCCAGCAGCTTAGAAGGCAGTTACAATGAGCAGTTCTTC. The V and J genes are TRBV7-2 and TRBJ2-1, with no clear D. The CDR3 has 14 residues. Germline V CDR1 and CDR2: SGHTA, FQGNSA. Trimming cost V 1 base and J 4 bases, with 8 bases left between them.

The chain is built from TRBV5-6 and TRBJ1-5, with D unresolved. Between the trimmed V and J ends, which lost 0 bases and 5 bases, there was a span of 6 bases. CDR3 length: 13 amino acids. Germline-derived CDR1 and CDR2 are SGHDT and YYEEEE. CDR3 loop: CASSLANDQPQHF. The CDR3 nucleotides are TGTGCCAGCAGCTTGGCCAATGATCAGCCCCAGCATTTT.

The chain has TRBV3-1 and TRBJ1-5; 7 nucleotides agree with TRBD1. CDR3 length: 15 amino acids. CDR1 and CDR2 (germline): LGHDT, YNNKEL (reference sequence). V was clipped by 2 bases and J by 7 bases; unmatched bases: 8. The CDR3 is CASSQNTGAQQPQHF. In DNA form, the CDR3 reads TGTGCCAGCAGCCAAAATACAGGGGCTCAGCAGCCCCAGCATTTT.

This clonotype was seen a few times. The rearrangement links TRBV7-2 to TRBJ2-7; TRBD1 or TRBD2 may be the D gene (5 bases each). V was clipped by 2 bases and J by 7 bases, with 18 bases between them. Germline CDR1 SGHTA, CDR2 FQGNSA. The CDR3 length is 15 residues. This chain's CDR3 is CASSLLGTAPREQYF. CDR3 coding DNA: TGTGCCAGCAGCTTACTTGGGACGGCACCCAGAGAGCAGTACTTC.

This clonotype was counted between two and nine times. The chain has TRBV9 and TRBJ2-2; D is possibly TRBD2 (7 bases). The germline gives CDR1 SGDLS, CDR2 YYNGEE. This CDR3 is 17 amino acids long. Trimming took 0 bases from V and 0 from J, leaving 12 bases between them. The CDR3 region is CASSVGGGRSNTGELFF. The CDR3 DNA is TGTGCCAGCAGCGTAGGGGGGGGGCGTTCGAACACCGGGGAGCTGTTTTTT.

This clonotype was observed a handful of times. J is TRBJ2-3 and V is TRBV12-3 or TRBV12-4; 9 bases align to TRBD1. The CDR3 spans 12 residues. J lost 8 bases, V lost 6 bases, and 3 bases had no gene match. Here the CDR3 reads CASSPQGATQYF. The CDR3 coding sequence is TGTGCCAGCAGCCCACAGGGGGCTACGCAGTATTTT.

This clonotype was seen a few times. V usage is TRBV5-6 and J usage is TRBJ2-1, with TRBD2 matching over 11 bases. There are 17 residues in the CDR3. Trimming cost V 4 bases and J 6 bases; bases outside gene matches: 12. The germline gives CDR1 SGHDT, CDR2 YYEEEE. CDR3 amino acids: CASSIGLAGDLGNEQFF. In DNA, the CDR3 is TGTGCCAGCAGCATTGGACTAGCGGGTGATTTGGGCAATGAGCAGTTCTTC. The full variable domain, rest sourced from reference TRBV5-6 and TRBJ2-1, is DAGVTQSPTHLIKTRGQQVTLRCSPKSGHDTVSWYQQALGQGPQFIFQYYEEEERQRGNFPDRFSGHQFPNYSSELNVNALLLGDSALYLCASSIGLAGDLGNEQFFGPGTRLTVL.

The chain links TRBV20-1 to TRBJ1-2; no clear D. The germline V gene encodes CDR1 DFQATT and CDR2 SNEGSKA (reference sequence). CDR3 size: 15 residues. Trimming cost V 3 bases and J 4 bases, with 18 bases left between them. CDR3 DNA sequence: TGCAGTGCTAGTCTGGGGAGGGATGGGAGCTATGGCTACACCTTC. This gives the protein CSASLGRDGSYGYTF.

The rearrangement links TRBV7-3 to TRBJ2-3, with 11 bases identical to TRBD2. Trimming took 1 base from V and 0 from J; bases not matched to a gene: 12. This CDR3 is built from 20 residues. From germline, CDR1 is SGHTA and CDR2 FQGTGA. The DNA for the CDR3 is TGTGCCAGCAGCTTAAGGTCCCTAGCGGGGGGCAATCCTAGCACAGATACGCAGTATTTT. Translated: CASSLRSLAGGNPSTDTQYF.

This clonotype showed up just a few times. The chain joins TRBV4-1 to TRBJ2-1; 8 positions agree with TRBD2. Per germline, CDR1 MGHRA and CDR2 YSYEKL. V was pared by 4 bases and J by 4 bases, with 9 bases of the junction left unmatched. The CDR3 extends over 16 amino acids. CDR3 DNA sequence: TGCGCCAGCAGCCCCCTGGGACTAGGGGATTACAATGAGCAGTTCTTC. Protein product: CASSPLGLGDYNEQFF.

This clonotype was detected only a few times. V and J are TRBV2 and TRBJ1-5, with unresolved D. V was cut by 7 bases and J by 2 bases, with 15 bases left in between. Germline CDR1 is SNHLY and CDR2 is FYNNEI. CDR3 length: 15 residues. The CDR3 DNA is TGTGCCAGCAATGGGCCCAAATTGGGCAATCAGCCCCAGCATTTT. It is translated as CASNGPKLGNQPQHF.

There are many counts of this clonotype. The CDR3 reads CASSLNSNIQYF. Written as DNA, the CDR3 is TGTGCCAGCAGCCTCAACTCCAACATTCAGTACTTC. The chain combines TRBV28 with TRBJ2-4; D gene unclear. CDR1 is MDHEN, CDR2 SYDVKM, per germline. V lost 6 bases and J lost 7, with 10 bases in between. CDR3 length: 12 residues. Drawing the rest from reference TRBV28 and TRBJ2-4, the complete variable domain is DVKVTQSSRYLVKRTGEKVFLECVQDMDHENMFWYRQDPGLGLRLIYFSYDVKMKEKGDIPEGYSVSREKKERFSLILESASTNQTSMYLCASSLNSNIQYFGAGTRLSVL.

This clonotype has only a few counts. J is TRBJ1-3 and V is TRBV4-1; D remains ambiguous. This CDR3 spans 15 amino acids. Per the germline V gene, CDR1 is MGHRA and CDR2 is YSYEKL. Trimming cost V 1 base and J 2 bases, with 9 bases left between them. CDR3 DNA: TGCGCCAGCAGCCAAGTCCTTCGTCCTGGAAACACCATATATTTT. Amino acid sequence: CASSQVLRPGNTIYF.

There are a few counts of this clonotype. The chain carries TRBV6-2 or TRBV6-3 and TRBJ2-7; no firm D call. The germline V gene encodes CDR1 MNHEY and CDR2 SVGEGT. CDR3 size: 15 residues. Trimming stripped 2 bases from V and 3 bases from J, with 14 bases between. CDR3 bases: TGTGCCAGCAGTTACGATTCGGGCAGAAGCTACGAGCAGTACTTC. Translating it yields CASSYDSGRSYEQYF.

This clonotype occurred many times. The chain recombines TRBV2 with TRBJ2-3, with D possibly being TRBD1 (6 bases). Trimming took off 5 bases at V and 6 bases at J, with 18 bases between the two ends. Per the germline V gene, CDR1 is SNHLY and CDR2 is FYNNEI. CDR3 length: 15 residues. CDR3 residues: CASSSTGYSSDTQYF. The CDR3 DNA is TGTGCCAGCAGTTCTACAGGGTACTCCTCGGATACGCAGTATTTT.